These 14 T cell receptor beta chains came from one sample sequenced in a study of tumor-infiltrating lymphocytes in primary liver carcinoma. It was from around 20-30 mg of unsorted bulk tissue that RNA and DNA were co-extracted. cDNA specific to TCR beta was made from 450 to 500 ng of total RNA, with a constant-region primer employed for priming. Employing slightly modified ARM-PCR, three nested multiplex PCR rounds were run, and these gave rise to the TCR beta libraries. Forward primers for TRBV1-TRBV30 and a C-beta reverse primer served the first two PCR rounds, at roughly 10 cycles each. A single record per CDR3 protein comes from TCRdb applying MiXCR to the multiplex PCR reads. Among more than 95,000 distinct CDR3 sequences, 64% were seen once, and the ten largest hold less than 10%. The sequenced sample was liver tumor tissue from sampling region 3. The sample's subset: tumor region T3, left-lateral pole. The source of these receptors is a woman aged 55-70 years with primary liver carcinoma and hepatitis B virus infection.

This clonotype turned up a few times. The rearrangement joins TRBV28 to TRBJ1-1, with D possibly being TRBD1 (5 bases). The CDR3 is 15 residues long. CDR1 is MDHEN and CDR2 is SYDVKM in the germline V gene. Between the trimmed V and J ends, which lost 2 bases and 1 base, there was a span of 11 bases. CDR3 DNA sequence: TGTGCCAGCAGTTTACTTGGGGCGGCGAACACTGAAGCTTTCTTT. Protein: CASSLLGAANTEAFF.

This clonotype rates as medium-sized (0.01 to 0.1%). CDR3 region: CASSRRLAENTGELFF. CDR3 DNA sequence: TGTGCCAGCAGTCGTCGACTAGCGGAAAACACCGGGGAGCTGTTTTTT. The gene calls are TRBV11-2 and TRBJ2-2, with TRBD2 identical over 9 bases. The CDR3 loop spans 16 amino acids. V trimming: 6 bases; J trimming: 2 bases; junction bases outside the gene matches: 7. Germline V gene data show CDR1 as SGHAT and CDR2 as FQNNGV.

With respect to this clonotype: The final CDR3 position lacks the conserved phenylalanine or tryptophan, pointing to a likely read error. The chain joins TRBV4-1 to TRBJ2-5, with TRBD2 matching 8 bases. Germline assignment: CDR1 MGHRA and CDR2 YSYEKL. This CDR3 region has 18 residues. CDR3: CVSSQDPLDSGRQETQYI. The CDR3 DNA reads as TGCGTCAGCAGCCAAGACCCCTTGGACAGCGGGAGACAAGAGACCCAGTACATC.

This clonotype was detected a few times. The gene calls are TRBV6-1 and TRBJ2-2; D possibly uses TRBD1 or TRBD2 (6 bases each). The CDR3 loop spans 16 amino acids. With 4 bases removed from V and 7 bases from J, the gap between germline ends came to 19 bases. Germline V lookup: CDR1 MNHNS, CDR2 SASEGT. DNA for the CDR3: TGTGCCAGCAGTGTCGGGGGCCTAGCAAGGGGCGGGGAGCTGTTTTTT. Translating gives CASSVGGLARGGELFF.

Details on this clonotype: No conserved phenylalanine or tryptophan ends this CDR3, so it is likely a read error. J is TRBJ1-2 and V is TRBV7-9; D gene ambiguous. V lost 2 bases, J lost 0 bases, and 13 bases lay in between. The CDR3 is made up of 16 amino acids. Germline V gives CDR1 SEHNR, CDR2 FQNEAQ (reference sequence). CDR3 protein: CASSLHMPVSNYGYTS. CDR3 in DNA: TGTGCCAGCAGCTTACACATGCCCGTCTCTAACTATGGCTACACCTCC.

This clonotype was picked up a small number of times. This could be a read error, since a much larger clone is one nucleotide away. The chain couples TRBV12-3 or TRBV12-4 to TRBJ2-7; 8 nucleotides align to TRBD2. The CDR3 runs 15 residues. The CDR3 DNA follows: TGTGCCAACAGTTTAGGAGTCGGGAGGGCCAACGAGCAGTACTTC. Its translation: CANSLGVGRANEQYF.

This clonotype occurred many times. This chain uses TRBV11-2 with TRBJ2-1, with TRBD2 identical over 7 bases. Trimming cost V 5 bases and J 8 bases; bases outside gene matches: 18. The V gene's germline CDR1 is SGHAT and CDR2 FQNNGV. This CDR3 spans 17 amino acids. This CDR3 is CASSPFPPPTAGDEQFF. CDR3 coding DNA: TGTGCCAGCAGCCCCTTCCCCCCCCCGACCGCGGGGGATGAGCAGTTCTTC.

For this clonotype: One junction end disagrees with the germline gene, perhaps due to a read error. V is TRBV11-2 and J is TRBJ2-7; D is perhaps TRBD1 (5 bases). The CDR3 is made up of 14 amino acids. The germline V gene encodes CDR1 SGHAT and CDR2 FQNNGV. Written as DNA, the CDR3 is TGTGCCTGCAGCCCCGGACAAGGATGGGGCGAGCAGTACTTC. It encodes CACSPGQGWGEQYF.

A remark on this clonotype: The junction differs from germline at one of its ends, possibly a read error. The V and J genes are TRBV11-2 and TRBJ2-1; D gene unclear. This CDR3 region has 14 residues. The germline V gene has CDR1 SGHAT and CDR2 FQNNGV. This CDR3 is CANSFGRSSNDQFF. CDR3 in DNA: TGTGCCAACAGCTTTGGGCGTAGTTCCAATGATCAGTTCTTC.

The CDR3 nucleotides are TGTGCCAGCAGCTCAGATCGAGGGAGCACAGATACGCAGTATTTT. Translation: CASSSDRGSTDTQYF. The rearrangement uses TRBV11-2 and TRBJ2-3; D possibly corresponds to TRBD2 (5 bases). CDR1 is SGHAT, CDR2 FQNNGV, per germline. Trimming removed 4 bases from V and 0 bases from J, with 11 bases in between. This CDR3 contains 15 residues. Complete variable domain (other parts from reference TRBV11-2 and TRBJ2-3): EAGVAQSPRYKIIEKRQSVAFWCNPISGHATLYWYQQILGQGPKLLIQFQNNGVVDDSQLPKDRFSAERLKGVDSTLKIQPAKLEDSAVYLCASSSDRGSTDTQYFGPGTRLTVL.

To note about this clonotype: The germline gene is not matched at one end of the junction; a read error may be the cause. The genes are TRBV28 and TRBJ2-7; maybe TRBD2 (5 bases). The germline V gene has CDR1 MDHEN and CDR2 SYDVKM. This CDR3 has 14 amino acids. CDR3 sequence reads: CDSSSVGGRYEQYF. CDR3 bases: TGTGACAGCAGTTCCGTAGGAGGTCGATACGAGCAGTACTTC.

This sequence joins TRBV29-1 and TRBJ2-7; D not certain. The CDR3 length is 13 residues. Deletions cut 7 bases from V and 7 bases from J, with 20 bases between. Germline values: CDR1 SQVTM, CDR2 ANQGSEA. The CDR3: CSAGNPGTREQYF. The CDR3 DNA follows: TGCAGCGCCGGCAACCCAGGAACAAGGGAGCAGTACTTC.

Details on this clonotype: A clone one base away is much larger, so this may be a read error. The gene calls are TRBV12-3 or TRBV12-4 and TRBJ1-5, with 7 nucleotides matching TRBD1. This CDR3 is 14 amino acids long. V was clipped by 11 bases and J by 5 bases; unmatched bases: 12. CDR3 sequence (DNA): TGTGCCGGCAAACTTGACAGGGCGGATCAGCCCCAGCATTTT. It specifies CAGKLDRADQPQHF.

With regard to this clonotype: An end of the junction does not agree with germline; a read error may underlie this. V gene TRBV6-5 combines with J gene TRBJ2-3; D possibly corresponds to TRBD2 (7 bases). CDR3 size: 16 residues. CDR1 and CDR2 from the germline V gene are MNHEY and SVGAGI. The CDR3 here is CASRSRGGLSTDTRYF. The DNA for the CDR3 is TGTGCCAGCAGATCCAGGGGAGGGTTAAGCACAGATACGCGGTATTTT.